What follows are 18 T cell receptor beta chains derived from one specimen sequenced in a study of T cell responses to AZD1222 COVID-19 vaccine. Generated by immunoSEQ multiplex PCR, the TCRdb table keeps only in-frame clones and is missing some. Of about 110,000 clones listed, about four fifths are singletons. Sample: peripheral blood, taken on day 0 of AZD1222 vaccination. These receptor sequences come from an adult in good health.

CDR3 region: CASSQAGTLITDTQYF. CDR3 DNA sequence: TGCGCCAGCAGCCAAGCCGGGACGTTGATCACAGATACGCAGTATTTT. The rearrangement links TRBV4-3 to TRBJ2-3, with D perhaps being TRBD1 or TRBD2 (5 bases each). The V gene's germline CDR1 is LGHNA and CDR2 YSLEER. The CDR3 covers 16 residues. Trimming left V 1 base short and J 2 bases short, with 13 bases between.

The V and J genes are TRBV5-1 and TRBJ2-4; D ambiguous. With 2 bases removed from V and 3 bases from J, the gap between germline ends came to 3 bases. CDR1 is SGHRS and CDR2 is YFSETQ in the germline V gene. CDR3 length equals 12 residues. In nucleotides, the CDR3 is TGCGCCAGCAGCTTTGACAAAAACATTCAGTACTTC. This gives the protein CASSFDKNIQYF.

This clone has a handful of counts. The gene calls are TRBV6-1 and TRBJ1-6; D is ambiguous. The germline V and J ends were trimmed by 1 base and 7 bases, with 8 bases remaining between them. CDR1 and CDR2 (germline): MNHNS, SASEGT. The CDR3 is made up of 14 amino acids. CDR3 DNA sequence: TGTGCCAGCAGTGAAGGCGGCGGGAATTCACCCCTCCACTTT. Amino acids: CASSEGGGNSPLHF.

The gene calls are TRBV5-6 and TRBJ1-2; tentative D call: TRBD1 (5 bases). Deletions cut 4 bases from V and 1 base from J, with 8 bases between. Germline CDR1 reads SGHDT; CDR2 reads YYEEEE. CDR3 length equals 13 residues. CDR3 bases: TGTGCCAGCAGCCAGGGAGATAACTATGGCTACACCTTC. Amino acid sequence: CASSQGDNYGYTF.

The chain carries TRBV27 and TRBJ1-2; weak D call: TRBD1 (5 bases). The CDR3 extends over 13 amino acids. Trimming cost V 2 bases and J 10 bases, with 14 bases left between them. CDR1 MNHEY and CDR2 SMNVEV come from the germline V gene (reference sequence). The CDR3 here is CASSLGPGIDYTF. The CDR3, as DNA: TGTGCCAGCAGTTTAGGTCCAGGGATAGACTACACCTTC.

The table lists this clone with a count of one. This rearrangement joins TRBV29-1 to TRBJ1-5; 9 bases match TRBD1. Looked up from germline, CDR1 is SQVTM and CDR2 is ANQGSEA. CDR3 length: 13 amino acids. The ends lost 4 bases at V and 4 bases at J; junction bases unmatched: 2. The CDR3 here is CSVGGTGNQPQHF. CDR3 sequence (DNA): TGCAGCGTTGGTGGGACAGGGAATCAGCCCCAGCATTTT.

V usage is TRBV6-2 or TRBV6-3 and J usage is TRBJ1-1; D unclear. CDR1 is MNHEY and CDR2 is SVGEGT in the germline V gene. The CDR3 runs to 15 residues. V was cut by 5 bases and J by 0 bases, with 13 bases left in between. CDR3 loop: CASSPLAGMNTEAFF. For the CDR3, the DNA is TGTGCCAGCAGTCCCCTCGCGGGTATGAACACTGAAGCTTTCTTT.

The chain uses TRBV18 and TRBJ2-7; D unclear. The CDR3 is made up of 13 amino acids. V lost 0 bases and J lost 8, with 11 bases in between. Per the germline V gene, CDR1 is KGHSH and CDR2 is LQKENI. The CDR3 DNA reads TGTGCCAGCTCACCACCGGGGTCTACGAAGCAGTACTTC. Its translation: CASSPPGSTKQYF.

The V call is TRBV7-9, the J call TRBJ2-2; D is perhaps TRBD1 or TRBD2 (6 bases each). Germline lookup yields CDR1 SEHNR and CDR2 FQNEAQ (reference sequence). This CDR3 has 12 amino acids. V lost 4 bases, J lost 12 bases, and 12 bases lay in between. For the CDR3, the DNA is TGTGCCAGCAGCTGGGAAGGGGGGAAGCTGTTTTTT. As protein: CASSWEGGKLFF.

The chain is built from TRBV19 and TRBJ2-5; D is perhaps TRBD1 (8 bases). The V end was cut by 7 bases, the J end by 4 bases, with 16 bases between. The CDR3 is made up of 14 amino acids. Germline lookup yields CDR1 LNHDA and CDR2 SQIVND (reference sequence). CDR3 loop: CASTPTGGGETQYF. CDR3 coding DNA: TGTGCCAGTACTCCTACAGGGGGGGGAGAGACCCAGTACTTC.

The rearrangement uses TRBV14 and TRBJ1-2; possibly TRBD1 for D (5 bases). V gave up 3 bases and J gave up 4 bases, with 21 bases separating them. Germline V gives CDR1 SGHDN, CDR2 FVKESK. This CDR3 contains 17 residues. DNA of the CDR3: TGTGCCAGCAGCCACCTCAAAGGGAGGGGCGGAGGCTATGGCTACACCTTC. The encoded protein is CASSHLKGRGGGYGYTF.

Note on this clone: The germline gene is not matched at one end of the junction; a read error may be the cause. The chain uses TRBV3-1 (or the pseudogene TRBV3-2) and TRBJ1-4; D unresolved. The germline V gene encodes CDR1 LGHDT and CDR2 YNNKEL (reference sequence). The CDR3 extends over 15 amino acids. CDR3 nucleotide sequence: TGTGCCAGCAGCCAAGTGGGTTCTGGTTCAGAAAAGCTGTTTTTT. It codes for CASSQVGSGSEKLFF.

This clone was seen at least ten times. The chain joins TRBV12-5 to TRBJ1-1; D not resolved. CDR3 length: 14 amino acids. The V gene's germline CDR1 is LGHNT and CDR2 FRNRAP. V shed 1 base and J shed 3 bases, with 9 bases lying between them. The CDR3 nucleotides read TGTGCTAGTGGTTTGGATCCCCCGTACACTGAAGCTTTCTTT. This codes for CASGLDPPYTEAFF. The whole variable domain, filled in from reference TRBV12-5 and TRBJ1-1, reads DARVTQTPRHKVTEMGQEVTMRCQPILGHNTVFWYRQTMMQGLELLAYFRNRAPLDDSGMPKDRFSAEMPDATLATLKIQPSEPRDSAVYFCASGLDPPYTEAFFGQGTRLTVV.

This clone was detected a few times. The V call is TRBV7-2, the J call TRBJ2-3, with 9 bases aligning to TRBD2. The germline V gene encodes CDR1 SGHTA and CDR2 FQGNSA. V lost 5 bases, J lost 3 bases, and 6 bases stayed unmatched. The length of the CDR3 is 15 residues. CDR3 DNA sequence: TGTGCCAGCAGCCCAGGGACTAGCCGAACAGATACGCAGTATTTT. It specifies CASSPGTSRTDTQYF.

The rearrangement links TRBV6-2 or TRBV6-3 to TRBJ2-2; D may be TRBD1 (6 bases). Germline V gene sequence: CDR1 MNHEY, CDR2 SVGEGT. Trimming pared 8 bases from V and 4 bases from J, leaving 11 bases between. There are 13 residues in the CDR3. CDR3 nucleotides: TGTGCCAGCGGCCAGGGGTTCACCGGGGAGCTGTTTTTT. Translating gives CASGQGFTGELFF.

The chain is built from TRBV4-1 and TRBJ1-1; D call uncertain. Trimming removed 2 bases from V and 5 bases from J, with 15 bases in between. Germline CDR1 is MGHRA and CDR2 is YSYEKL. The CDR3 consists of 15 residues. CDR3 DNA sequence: TGCGCCAGCAGCCAAACCTCGGCTCTGCGGACTGAAGCTTTCTTT. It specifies CASSQTSALRTEAFF.

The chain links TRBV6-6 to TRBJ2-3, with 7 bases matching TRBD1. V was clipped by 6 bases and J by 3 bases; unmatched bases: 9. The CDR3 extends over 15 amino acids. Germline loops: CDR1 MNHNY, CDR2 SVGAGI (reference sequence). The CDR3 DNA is TGTGCCAGCAGAAAAGGGGGCTTAAAGACAGATACGCAGTATTTT. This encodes CASRKGGLKTDTQYF.

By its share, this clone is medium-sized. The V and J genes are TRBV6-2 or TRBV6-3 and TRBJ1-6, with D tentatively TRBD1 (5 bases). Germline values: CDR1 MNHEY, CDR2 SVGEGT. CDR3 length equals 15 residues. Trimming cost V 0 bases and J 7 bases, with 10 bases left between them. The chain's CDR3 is CASSYSRQPNSPLHF. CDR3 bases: TGTGCCAGCAGTTACTCTCGACAGCCCAATTCACCCCTCCACTTT.